These 8 T cell receptor beta chains came from one sample sequenced in a study of CD8+ T cells in alopecia areata. Once RNA had been extracted, it was reverse transcribed into cDNA to act as the sequencing template. Here immunoSEQ multiplex PCR was the method, and the copy in TCRdb shows in-frame clones only, minus some. This table holds roughly 200,000 clones, 50% to 60% found once. Noted treatment: oral pan-JAK inhibitor, 5-10 mg twice daily. Sequences were derived from CD4+ T cells sorted from blood, sampled at week 4, from a patient treated with tofacitinib. Receptors originate from a human donor with alopecia areata.

This clone appeared a few times. This chain connects TRBV2 to TRBJ1-2; TRBD1 is a possible D gene (6 bases). Trimming took 2 bases from V and 4 from J, leaving 17 bases between them. CDR3 length equals 16 residues. Germline loops: CDR1 SNHLY, CDR2 FYNNEI. CDR3: CASSERDRLLSYGYTF. Written as DNA, the CDR3 is TGTGCCAGCAGTGAAAGAGACAGGCTCCTTTCCTATGGCTACACCTTC.

V is TRBV6-1 and J is TRBJ1-2, with 11 bases aligning to TRBD1. Germline V gene data show CDR1 as MNHNS and CDR2 as SASEGT. Germline trimming cut 4 bases from V and 2 bases from J; bases unmatched to any gene: 9. CDR3 length: 17 residues. CDR3 bases: TGTGCCAGCAGTGCAGAGTACGGACAGGGGGCAAACTATGGCTACACCTTC. It yields the protein CASSAEYGQGANYGYTF.

This chain links TRBV30 with TRBJ2-3, with D maybe TRBD2 (6 bases). Looked up from germline, CDR1 is GTSNPN and CDR2 is SVGIG (reference sequence). The CDR3 totals 12 residues. V shed 3 bases and J shed 12 bases, with 16 bases lying between them. The CDR3 DNA reads as TGTGCCTGGAGCCCACTGGGCGGGGCACAGTATTTT. It yields the protein CAWSPLGGAQYF.

The rearrangement joins TRBV30 to TRBJ2-2; 9 bases match TRBD1. The V gene's germline CDR1 is GTSNPN and CDR2 SVGIG (reference sequence). V lost 6 bases, J lost 2 bases, and 4 bases stayed unmatched. The CDR3 has 14 residues. The CDR3 DNA sequence: TGTGCCTGCAACAGGGGGCCCAACACCGGGGAGCTGTTTTTT. Protein sequence: CACNRGPNTGELFF. Looking up the rest from reference TRBV30 and TRBJ2-2 gives the full variable domain: SQTIHQWPATLVQPVGSPLSLECTVEGTSNPNLYWYRQAAGRGLQLLFYSVGIGQISSEVPQNLSASRPQDRQFILSSKKLLLSDSGFYLCACNRGPNTGELFFGEGSRLTVL.

V and J are TRBV30 and TRBJ2-7; D might be TRBD2 (7 bases). Germline CDR1 GTSNPN, CDR2 SVGIG (reference sequence). Trimming removed 5 bases at V and 4 bases at J, with 15 bases between. The CDR3 consists of 13 residues. CDR3: CAWGPGGPYEQYF. In DNA, the CDR3 is TGTGCCTGGGGACCGGGGGGCCCGTACGAGCAGTACTTC. Full variable domain (rest looked up from reference TRBV30 and TRBJ2-7): SQTIHQWPATLVQPVGSPLSLECTVEGTSNPNLYWYRQAAGRGLQLLFYSVGIGQISSEVPQNLSASRPQDRQFILSSKKLLLSDSGFYLCAWGPGGPYEQYFGPGTRLTVT.

This chain connects TRBV29-1 to TRBJ2-7; D remains ambiguous. V shed 4 bases and J shed 3 bases, with 10 bases lying between them. This CDR3 has 12 residues. Germline V gene sequence: CDR1 SQVTM, CDR2 ANQGSEA. CDR3 bases: TGCAGCGTTGGCCGGGCGAGCTACGAGCAGTACTTC. It yields the protein CSVGRASYEQYF.

There are a few counts of this clone. The rearrangement links TRBV29-1 to TRBJ2-5, with a weak D call TRBD2 (7 bases). V gave up 4 bases and J gave up 4 bases, with 13 bases separating them. The CDR3 loop spans 13 amino acids. Germline V gene data show CDR1 as SQVTM and CDR2 as ANQGSEA. CDR3 sequence reads: CSVGGGAPETQYF. Here the CDR3 DNA reads TGCAGCGTTGGTGGGGGGGCGCCAGAGACCCAGTACTTC.

This clone was seen more than once but under ten times. The V and J genes are TRBV10-3 and TRBJ2-1; 7 bases align to TRBD1. Germline V gene lookup returns CDR1 ENHRY and CDR2 SYGVKD. V was pared by 6 bases and J by 5 bases, with 7 bases of the junction left unmatched. The CDR3 totals 14 residues. The CDR3 DNA reads TGTGCCATCAGAAGACAGGGATTGGACAATGAGCAGTTCTTC. This codes for CAIRRQGLDNEQFF.